The present T cell receptor (beta chain) was sequenced within a study of early T cells in non-severe SARS-CoV-2 infection. Separate cDNA molecules each had unique molecular identifiers attached to them. TCRdb processed the 5' RACE reads anew with MiXCR; each CDR3 protein has one entry. The data hold 65,000 to 90,000 distinct CDR3 sequences, with about 12% observed a single time. Germline V gene sequence: CDR1 SQVTM, CDR2 ANQGSEA. Losses at the gene ends were 7 bases for V and 3 bases for J; bases not matched to a gene: 6. This CDR3 is 13 amino acids long. Whole-study results and caveats: Matching against VDJdb likely underestimated virus-specific expansions, favoring anti-spike CD8.

At least ten counts were recorded for this clonotype. The antigen is not known. The receptor was derived from an adult who was a healthcare worker with PCR-confirmed SARS-CoV-2 infection or an uninfected control (not recorded which). The sequenced sample consisted of whole blood. The chain is built from TRBV29-1 and TRBJ2-7; 10 bases map to TRBD2. The CDR3: CSAKLAGNYEQYF. DNA for the CDR3: TGCAGCGCTAAACTAGCGGGGAACTACGAGCAGTACTTC.